This TCR beta chain was identified during a study of cytomegalovirus exposure and HLA in healthy donors. Notes on the study in general: In a later analysis, TCR beta V- and J-gene trimming showed a link to a missense DCLRE1C variant. Reportedly, a later analysis found an Asian-associated ancestry cluster had fewer N-insertions than the approximately 700-donor mean. A later analysis found that most CMV-associated TCR beta chains appeared HLA-restricted.

At sampling all donors were nominally healthy, likely with unrecorded immune exposures. The study ran its PCR with 60 Vbeta and 13 Jbeta primers. Here immunoSEQ multiplex PCR was the method, and the copy in TCRdb shows in-frame clones only, minus some. Here the sample spans 150,000 or so clones, around four fifths being singletons. The germline V gene encodes CDR1 GTSNPN and CDR2 SVGIG (reference sequence). V was cut by 5 bases and J by 7 bases, with 15 bases left in between. The CDR3 runs 14 residues. In regard to this clone: Its antigen is not identified.

This clonotype originated in a young woman in good health and CMV-seronegative. Sequenced input: PBMCs. V and J are TRBV30 and TRBJ1-6, with D tentatively TRBD1 (6 bases). CDR3 loop: CAWSPGHGNSPLHF. The CDR3 coding sequence is TGTGCCTGGTCTCCGGGACATGGAAATTCACCCCTCCACTTT. The complete variable domain, with remaining parts taken from reference TRBV30 and TRBJ1-6, reads SQTIHQWPATLVQPVGSPLSLECTVEGTSNPNLYWYRQAAGRGLQLLFYSVGIGQISSEVPQNLSASRPQDRQFILSSKKLLLSDSGFYLCAWSPGHGNSPLHFGNGTRLTVT.